This T cell receptor beta chain was sequenced for a study of Graves' ophthalmopathy and Graves' hyperthyroidism. The wider study: Prior to any treatment, peripheral blood was collected at the time of initial diagnosis.

This clonotype was observed many times. Antigen specificity is unknown. V was trimmed by 1 base and J by 3 bases, leaving 23 bases between them. This CDR3 is 18 amino acids long. Germline loops: CDR1 SGHKS, CDR2 YYEKEE (reference sequence). Overall study results and limits: Sensitivity of 87.88% and specificity of almost 83% were achieved when a 13-signature model separated ophthalmopathy from stable hyperthyroidism. Most thyroid clonotypes expanded beyond 0.001 frequency were also found in blood.

The authors amplified TCR beta CDR3 regions from RNA transcripts. HTBI-primed first-round RT-PCR preceded second-round multiplex PCR. TCRdb re-derived calls from the multiplex PCR reads in MiXCR, one entry per CDR3 protein. The sample consists of about 24,000 distinct CDR3 sequences, around 50% of them appearing once. The evidence that diagnosis relied on was clinical symptoms, serum thyroxine, TRAb, thyroid ultrasound and orbital computed tomography. J is TRBJ2-7 and V is TRBV5-5; a weak D match, TRBD2 (6 bases). The sample comprised peripheral blood. The TCR originated in an adult woman with stable Graves' hyperthyroidism. Here the CDR3 reads CASSLSRASKDYLYEQYF. In nucleotides, the CDR3 is TGTGCCAGCAGCTTGTCACGGGCTAGCAAGGACTACCTCTACGAGCAGTACTTC.